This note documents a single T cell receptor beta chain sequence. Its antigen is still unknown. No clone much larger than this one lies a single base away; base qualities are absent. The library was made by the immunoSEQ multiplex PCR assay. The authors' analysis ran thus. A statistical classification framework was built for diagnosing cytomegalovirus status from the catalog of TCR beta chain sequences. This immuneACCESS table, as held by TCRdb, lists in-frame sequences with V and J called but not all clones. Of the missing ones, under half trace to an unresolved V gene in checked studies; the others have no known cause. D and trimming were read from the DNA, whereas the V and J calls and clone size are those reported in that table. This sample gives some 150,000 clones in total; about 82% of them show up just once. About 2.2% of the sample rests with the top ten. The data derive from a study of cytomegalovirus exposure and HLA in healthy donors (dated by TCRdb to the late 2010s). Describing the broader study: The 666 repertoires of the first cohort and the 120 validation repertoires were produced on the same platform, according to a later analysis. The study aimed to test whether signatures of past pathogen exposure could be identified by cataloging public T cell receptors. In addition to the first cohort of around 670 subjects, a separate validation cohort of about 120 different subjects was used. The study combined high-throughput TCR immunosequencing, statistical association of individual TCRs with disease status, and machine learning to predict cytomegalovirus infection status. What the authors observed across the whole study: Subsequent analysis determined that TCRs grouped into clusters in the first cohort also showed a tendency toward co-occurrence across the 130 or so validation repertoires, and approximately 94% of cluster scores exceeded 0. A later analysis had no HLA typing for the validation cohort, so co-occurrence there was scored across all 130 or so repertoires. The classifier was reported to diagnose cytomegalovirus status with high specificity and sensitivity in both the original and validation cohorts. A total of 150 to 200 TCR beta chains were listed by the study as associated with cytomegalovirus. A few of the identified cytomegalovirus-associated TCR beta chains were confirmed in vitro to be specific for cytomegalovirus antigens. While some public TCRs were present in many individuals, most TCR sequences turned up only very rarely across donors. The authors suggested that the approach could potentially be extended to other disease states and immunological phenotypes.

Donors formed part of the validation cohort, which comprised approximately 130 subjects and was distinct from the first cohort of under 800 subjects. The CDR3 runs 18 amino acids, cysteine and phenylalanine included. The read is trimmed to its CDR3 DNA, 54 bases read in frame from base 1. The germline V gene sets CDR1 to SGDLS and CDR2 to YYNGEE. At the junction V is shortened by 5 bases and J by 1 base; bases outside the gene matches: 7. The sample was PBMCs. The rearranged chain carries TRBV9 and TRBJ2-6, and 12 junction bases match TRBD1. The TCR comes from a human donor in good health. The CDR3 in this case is CASSPGQGASSGANVLTF. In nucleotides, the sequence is TGTGCCAGCAGTCCGGGACAGGGGGCGTCGTCTGGGGCCAACGTCCTGACTTTC. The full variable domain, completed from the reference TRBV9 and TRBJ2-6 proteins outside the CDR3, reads DSGVTQTPKHLITATGQRVTLRCSPRSGDLSVYWYQQSLDQGLQFLIQYYNGEERAKGNILERFSAQQFPDLHSELNLSSLELGDSALYFCASSPGQGASSGANVLTFGAGSRLTVL.